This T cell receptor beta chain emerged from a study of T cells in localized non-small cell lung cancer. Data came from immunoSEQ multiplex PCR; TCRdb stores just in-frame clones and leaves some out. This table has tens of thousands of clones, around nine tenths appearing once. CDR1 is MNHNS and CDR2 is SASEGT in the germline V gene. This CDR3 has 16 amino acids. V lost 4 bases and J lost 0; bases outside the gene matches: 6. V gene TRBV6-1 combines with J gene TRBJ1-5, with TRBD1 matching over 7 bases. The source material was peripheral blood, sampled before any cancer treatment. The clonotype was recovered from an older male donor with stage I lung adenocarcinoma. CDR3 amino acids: CASSAGDRFSNQPQHF. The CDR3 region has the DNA TGTGCCAGCAGTGCGGGGGACAGATTTAGCAATCAGCCCCAGCATTTT.